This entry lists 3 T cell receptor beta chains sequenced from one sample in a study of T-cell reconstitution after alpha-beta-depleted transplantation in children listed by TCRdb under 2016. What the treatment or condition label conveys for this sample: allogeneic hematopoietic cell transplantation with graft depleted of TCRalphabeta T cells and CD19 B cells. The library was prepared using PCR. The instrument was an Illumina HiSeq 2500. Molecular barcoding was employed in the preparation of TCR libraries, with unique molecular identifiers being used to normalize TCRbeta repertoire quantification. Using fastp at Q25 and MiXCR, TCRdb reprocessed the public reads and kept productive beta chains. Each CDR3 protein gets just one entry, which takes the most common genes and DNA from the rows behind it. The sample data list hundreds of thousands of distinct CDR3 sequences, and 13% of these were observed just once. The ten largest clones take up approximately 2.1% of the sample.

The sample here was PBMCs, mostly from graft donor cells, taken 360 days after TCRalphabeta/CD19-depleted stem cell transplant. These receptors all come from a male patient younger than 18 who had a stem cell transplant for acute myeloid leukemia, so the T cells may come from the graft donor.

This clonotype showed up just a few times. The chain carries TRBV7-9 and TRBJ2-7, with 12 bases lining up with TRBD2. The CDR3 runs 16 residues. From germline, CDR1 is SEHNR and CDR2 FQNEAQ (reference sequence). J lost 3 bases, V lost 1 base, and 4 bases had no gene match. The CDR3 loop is CASSLGWGLAGYEQYF. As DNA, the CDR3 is TGTGCCAGCAGCTTAGGTTGGGGACTAGCGGGCTACGAGCAGTACTTC.

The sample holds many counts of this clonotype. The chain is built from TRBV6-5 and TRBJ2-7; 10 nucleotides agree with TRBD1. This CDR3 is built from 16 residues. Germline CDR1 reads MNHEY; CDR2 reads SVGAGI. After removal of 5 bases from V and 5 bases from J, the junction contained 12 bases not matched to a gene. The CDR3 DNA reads TGTGCCAGCAGTCCCCCTTTGGACAGGGGGAACCACGAGCAGTACTTC. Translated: CASSPPLDRGNHEQYF.

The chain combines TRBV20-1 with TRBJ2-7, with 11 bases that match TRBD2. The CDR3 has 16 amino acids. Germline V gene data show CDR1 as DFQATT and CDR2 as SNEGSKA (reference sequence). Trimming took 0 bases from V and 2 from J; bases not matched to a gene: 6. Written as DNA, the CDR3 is TGCAGTGCTAGAGATCAGACTAGCGGGGATACCTACGAGCAGTACTTC. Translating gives CSARDQTSGDTYEQYF.